A selection of T cell receptor beta chains follows, all from one sample in a study of blood T cells in healthy people across ages. TCRdb re-called the 5' RACE reads with MiXCR, one entry per CDR3 protein. The table shows approximately 2,000,000 distinct CDR3 sequences, with 30% to 40% occurring only once. Sequencing used blood. The receptors were gathered from a human donor in good health. Both conserved end residues are part of each CDR3. The D gene is left open where the match is weak. Size tells how often a clone was seen (once, few, many) or the class of an expanded clone, and some rows leave it out.

CDR3 length	D gene	J gene	V gene	clone size	CDR3 protein	CDR3 DNA
13	-	TRBJ1-2	TRBV9	-	CASSAIASYGYTF	TGTGCCAGCAGCGCGATAGCCAGCTACGGCTACACCTTC
14	-	TRBJ1-1	TRBV7-2	few	CASSLVEWRWEAFF	TGTGCCAGCAGCTTAGTCGAATGGCGGTGGGAAGCTTTCTTT
14	TRBD2	TRBJ2-1	TRBV6-4	many	CASSDGTSGNEQFF	TGTGCCAGCAGTGACGGGACTAGCGGGAATGAGCAGTTCTTC
15	TRBD1	TRBJ1-5	TRBV6-6	-	CASSEGTGLYQPQHF	TGTGCCTCGAGCGAGGGGACAGGGCTCTATCAGCCCCAGCATTTT
14	-	TRBJ1-1	TRBV28	few	CASSSDTANTEAFF	TGTGCCAGCAGTTCTGATACAGCGAACACTGAAGCTTTCTTT
14	TRBD2	TRBJ2-1	TRBV20-1	-	CSACERGYYNEQFF	TGCAGTGCTTGTGAGCGGGGCTACTACAATGAGCAGTTCTTC
15	TRBD1	TRBJ1-2	TRBV13	few	CASSKLTDRGYGYTF	TGTGCCAGCAGCAAACTAACCGACAGGGGCTATGGCTACACCTTC
13	-	TRBJ2-1	TRBV10-3	-	CAISENIGREQFF	TGTGCCATCAGTGAAAACATCGGCCGGGAGCAGTTCTTC
15	TRBD1	TRBJ1-2	TRBV7-2	-	CASSLAHRGIGGYTF	TGTGCCAGCAGCTTAGCCCACAGGGGTATAGGTGGCTACACCTTC
12	-	TRBJ2-6	TRBV29-1	few	CSVSWGANVLTF	TGCAGCGTCTCGTGGGGGGCCAACGTCCTGACTTTC
14	-	TRBJ1-2	TRBV4-2	-	CASSQYRVDYGYTF	TGTGCCAGCAGCCAGTACAGGGTTGACTATGGCTACACCTTC
14	TRBD1	TRBJ1-5	TRBV6-6	once	CASSYGDRGQPQHF	TGTGCCAGCAGTTATGGGGACAGGGGGCAGCCCCAGCATTTT
15	-	TRBJ1-1	TRBV13	few	CASSFPSRGNTEAFF	TGTGCCAGCAGCTTCCCCTCGCGGGGTAACACTGAAGCTTTCTTT
14	-	TRBJ1-2	TRBV7-2	few	CASSRPGANYGYTF	TGTGCCAGCAGCCGTCCGGGTGCTAACTATGGCTACACCTTC
15	TRBD1	TRBJ1-1	TRBV20-1	-	CSARDPQGDRTEAFF	TGCAGTGCTAGAGATCCCCAGGGGGACAGGACAGAGGCTTTCTTT
14	-	TRBJ1-2	TRBV6-5	few	CASSPGGTYYGYTF	TGTGCCAGCAGCCCCGGGGGTACCTACTATGGCTACACCTTC
15	-	TRBJ2-5	TRBV6-5	-	CASSLTTGLGETQYF	TGTGCCAGCAGCCTGACCACTGGGTTAGGTGAGACCCAGTACTTC
17	TRBD2	TRBJ2-3	TRBV20-1	few	CSARVSGGAIGTDTQYF	TGCAGTGCTAGAGTTAGCGGGGGGGCAATTGGCACAGATACGCAGTATTTT
15	TRBD1	TRBJ1-2	TRBV10-3	-	CAISSRQGANYGYTF	TGTGCCATCAGTTCCAGACAGGGCGCCAACTATGGCTACACCTTC
20	TRBD1	TRBJ2-6	TRBV7-6	-	CASSPYGTGLISSGANVRTF	TGTGCCAGCAGCCCCTACGGGACAGGCCTTATTAGCTCTGGGGCCAACGTCCGGACTTTC
16	-	TRBJ2-2	TRBV7-3	few	CASSLRGLLHTGELFF	TGTGCCAGCAGCCTTCGGGGCCTCCTCCACACCGGGGAGCTGTTTTTT
11	-	TRBJ2-1	TRBV29-1	few	CRVLHVDEQFF	TGCCGCGTTCTCCATGTGGATGAGCAGTTCTTC
13	-	TRBJ2-2	TRBV4-3	-	CASSHRGAGELFF	TGCGCCAGCAGCCACAGGGGAGCCGGGGAGCTGTTTTTT
16	-	TRBJ2-3	TRBV12-3/TRBV12-4	-	CASSRKTGIPTDTQYF	TGTGCCAGCAGCCGAAAAACAGGGATCCCCACAGATACGCAGTATTTT
14	-	TRBJ2-7	TRBV28	-	CASQKPGATYEQYF	TGTGCCAGCCAAAAACCAGGGGCGACTTACGAGCAGTACTTC
13	TRBD1	TRBJ2-3	TRBV29-1	-	CSVAGTDTDTQYF	TGCAGCGTTGCCGGGACAGATACAGATACGCAGTATTTT
14	TRBD1	TRBJ1-2	TRBV20-1	-	CSAMTGLGVYGYTF	TGCAGTGCTATGACAGGGCTAGGGGTCTATGGCTACACCTTC
13	-	TRBJ1-2	TRBV12-3/TRBV12-4	-	CASSPSASYGCTF	TGTGCCAGCAGCCCCTCGGCGTCCTATGGCTGCACCTTC
14	-	TRBJ2-7	TRBV2	-	CASRSDKGLHEQYF	TGTGCCAGCAGGTCCGATAAGGGGTTACACGAGCAGTACTTC
15	TRBD1	TRBJ1-6	TRBV4-3	few	CASSHRQGPNSPLHF	TGCGCCAGCAGCCACAGACAGGGGCCAAATTCACCCCTCCACTTT
14	-	TRBJ1-2	TRBV4-3	few	CASSPMAGFYGYTF	TGCGCCAGCAGCCCCATGGCGGGGTTCTATGGCTACACCTTC
15	TRBD1	TRBJ1-2	TRBV6-5	-	CASSFTAGGTYGYTF	TGTGCCAGCAGTTTTACGGCAGGGGGGACCTATGGCTACACCTTC
14	-	TRBJ2-1	TRBV20-1	few	CSAPNTGYWETQFF	TGCAGTGCTCCTAACACAGGGTACTGGGAGACCCAGTTCTTC
12	TRBD2	TRBJ2-1	TRBV29-1	few	CSYREGGSEQFF	TGCAGCTACCGGGAGGGCGGAAGTGAGCAGTTCTTC
15	TRBD1	TRBJ1-1	TRBV5-6	-	CASSPGTATFGEAFF	TGTGCCAGCAGCCCCGGGACAGCTACCTTTGGTGAAGCTTTCTTT
15	TRBD2	TRBJ2-1	TRBV18	-	CASSPNGGTYNEQFF	TGTGCCAGCTCACCCAACGGGGGGACCTACAATGAGCAGTTCTTC
14	-	TRBJ2-3	TRBV7-9	few	CASSADSPKGTQYF	TGTGCCAGCAGCGCCGACTCCCCGAAGGGTACGCAGTATTTT
15	-	TRBJ1-2	TRBV10-3	few	CAISRDGQTNYGYTF	TGTGCCATCAGTCGCGACGGACAGACCAACTATGGCTACACCTTC
13	-	TRBJ2-1	TRBV7-2	-	CASSPGQAGEQFF	TGTGCCAGCAGCCCCGGACAGGCGGGGGAGCAGTTCTTC
15	-	TRBJ2-3	TRBV28	-	CASSFSLALTDTQYF	TGTGCCAGCAGTTTCAGTCTAGCACTCACAGATACGCAGTATTTT
12	-	TRBJ2-7	TRBV7-2	few	CASSSVPGEQYF	TGTGCCAGCAGCTCTGTTCCCGGCGAGCAGTACTTC
14	-	TRBJ2-1	TRBV4-2	few	CASSQDYLFNEQFF	TGTGCCAGCAGCCAAGACTACCTTTTCAATGAGCAGTTCTTC
14	-	TRBJ2-3	TRBV24-1	-	CATSDSWMGDTQYF	TGTGCCACCAGTGATTCGTGGATGGGCGATACGCAGTATTTT
14	TRBD1	TRBJ1-5	TRBV27	-	CASKPQGVRQPQHF	TGTGCCAGCAAACCGCAGGGGGTTCGGCAGCCCCAGCATTTT
14	-	TRBJ1-4	TRBV5-1	-	CASRTGTTNEKLFF	TGCGCCAGCAGAACCGGGACAACTAATGAAAAACTGTTTTTT
15	-	TRBJ2-7	TRBV7-2	-	CASSLDVGSLDEQYF	TGTGCCAGCAGCTTAGACGTAGGGTCCCTCGACGAGCAGTACTTC
15	TRBD2	TRBJ2-3	TRBV14	-	CASSLGTTRTDTQYF	TGTGCCAGCAGCCTCGGGACTACTCGCACAGATACGCAGTATTTT
15	TRBD1	TRBJ1-2	TRBV5-1	few	CASSFGTATNYGYTF	TGCGCCAGCAGCTTTGGGACAGCCACTAACTATGGCTACACCTTC
14	-	TRBJ1-5	TRBV9	-	CASSVDKSYQPQHF	TGTGCCAGCAGCGTAGATAAGAGCTATCAGCCCCAGCATTTT
16	-	TRBJ1-4	TRBV9	-	CASSPGRLTTNEKLFF	TGTGCCAGCAGCCCCGGGAGACTAACAACTAATGAAAAACTGTTTTTT
15	TRBD1	TRBJ2-1	TRBV20-1	-	CSAREGQLRYNEQFF	TGCAGTGCTAGAGAGGGACAGTTGAGGTACAATGAGCAGTTCTTC
18	TRBD2	TRBJ2-5	TRBV10-3	few	CAISEAASGGPAQETQYF	TGTGCCATCAGTGAGGCGGCTAGCGGGGGTCCGGCCCAAGAGACCCAGTACTTC
16	TRBD1	TRBJ2-7	TRBV10-3	-	CAISEPGQGSSYEQYF	TGTGCCATCAGTGAGCCGGGACAGGGTAGCTCCTACGAGCAGTACTTC